This T cell receptor (beta chain) was sequenced during a study of control samples from healthy donors and cancer patients. Sequenced by immunoSEQ multiplex PCR; TCRdb stores in-frame clones only, minus some. The sample has more than 85,000 clones; about 91% are singletons. This clone came up once. This specimen includes other DNA sequences encoding the same CDR3. CDR3 length: 15 amino acids. Trimming removed 0 bases at V and 0 bases at J, with 4 bases between. CDR1 is SGDLS and CDR2 is YYNGEE in the germline V gene. The TCR sequence derives from a woman under 30 in good health. The chain carries TRBV9 and TRBJ2-6; D gene uncertain. Input material: blood. CDR3 nucleotides: TGTGCCAGCAGCGTAGCTGGCTCTGGGGCCAACGTCCTGACTTTC. Translated: CASSVAGSGANVLTF.